These 11 T cell receptor beta chains were all obtained from the same sample, sequenced in a study of blood T cell repertoires in COVID-19. The repertoire was sequenced with immunoSEQ multiplex PCR; TCRdb's copy has only in-frame clones and lacks some. Found here are 150,000 or so clones, about 90% of them singletons; the top ten hold approximately 3.8%. Source material: PBMCs or T cells enriched from blood (not recorded which). Every receptor here comes from a woman between 35 and 50 years old who had been exposed to COVID-19.

V usage is TRBV28 and J usage is TRBJ2-7, with TRBD1 matching over 7 bases. The CDR3 length is 12 residues. V shed 6 bases, J shed 13 bases, and the junction held 12 bases outside the gene matches. Germline values: CDR1 MDHEN, CDR2 SYDVKM. This CDR3 reads CASSPEYRDSYF. CDR3 coding DNA: TGTGCCAGCAGCCCCGAGTACCGGGACAGCTACTTC.

This clone was observed a handful of times. The J gene is TRBJ1-5, the V gene TRBV6-2 or TRBV6-3; the match to TRBD1 covers 7 bases. CDR1 is MNHEY, CDR2 SVGEGT, per germline. The CDR3 totals 18 residues. J lost 4 bases, V lost 6 bases, and 18 bases had no gene match. Here the CDR3 reads CASSPSTSEGAGNQPQHF. The CDR3 DNA reads TGTGCCAGCAGCCCCTCGACCTCGGAGGGGGCTGGAAATCAGCCCCAGCATTTT.

The chain is built from TRBV12-2 and TRBJ2-5; the D call TRBD2 from the table was never checked on the DNA. TRBV12-2 is tagged as a pseudogene. This CDR3 has 16 amino acids. CDR3 coding DNA: TGTGCAAGTCGCTACCAGGGACTAGCGGGTTGGGAGACCCAGTACTTC. Translation: CASRYQGLAGWETQYF.

This clone was counted a single time. V usage is TRBV4-3 and J usage is TRBJ1-6, with D perhaps matching TRBD1 (6 bases). The CDR3 contains 14 residues. CDR1 and CDR2 (germline): LGHNA, YSLEER. Trimming cost V 2 bases and J 6 bases, with 8 bases left between them. The CDR3 DNA reads as TGCGCCAGCAGCCAAAGGACAGTTAATTCACCCCTCCACTTT. Its protein is CASSQRTVNSPLHF.

This chain joins TRBV28 and TRBJ1-4; TRBD1 aligns across 7 bases. The CDR3 is 15 amino acids. Per the germline V gene, CDR1 is MDHEN and CDR2 is SYDVKM. Losses at the gene ends were 3 bases for V and 2 bases for J; bases not matched to a gene: 3. CDR3 bases: TGTGCCAGCAGTTTTGCCAGGGGGACTAATGAAAAACTGTTTTTT. This translates into CASSFARGTNEKLFF.

The V and J genes are TRBV27 and TRBJ1-1, with TRBD1 as a possible D gene (6 bases). The length of the CDR3 is 13 residues. V dropped 7 bases and J dropped 4 bases, with 13 bases sitting between them. The germline CDR1 and CDR2 sequences are MNHEY and SMNVEV (reference sequence). The CDR3 loop reads CASKSRGATEAFF. CDR3 DNA sequence: TGTGCCAGCAAGAGTCGGGGGGCCACTGAAGCTTTCTTT.

A single count supports this clone. V is TRBV7-9 and J is TRBJ1-2, with D tentatively TRBD1 (6 bases). With 2 bases removed from V and 1 base from J, the gap between germline ends came to 14 bases. This CDR3 comprises 16 residues. Germline CDR1 is SEHNR and CDR2 is FQNEAQ (reference sequence). CDR3 residues: CASSLSRQVLNYGYTF. The DNA of the CDR3 is TGTGCCAGCAGCTTATCGAGACAGGTCCTTAACTATGGCTACACCTTC.

The chain combines TRBV2 with TRBJ2-1; TRBD2 agrees at 7 bases. This CDR3 comprises 15 residues. The ends lost 6 bases at V and 8 bases at J; junction bases unmatched: 13. Germline V gives CDR1 SNHLY, CDR2 FYNNEI. This chain's CDR3 is CASRTGTMRHDEQFF. CDR3 coding DNA: TGTGCCAGCAGAACCGGGACTATGCGCCACGATGAGCAGTTCTTC.

This clone has just a few counts. The CDR3 sequence: CASRDSAQLDYGYTF. The CDR3 region has the DNA TGTGCCAGCAGGGACAGCGCCCAACTAGACTATGGCTACACCTTC. The gene calls are TRBV25-1 and TRBJ1-2; D perhaps matches TRBD1 (6 bases). The CDR3 loop spans 15 amino acids. Trimming left V 6 bases short and J 3 bases short, with 17 bases between. From germline, CDR1 is MGHDK and CDR2 SYGVNS.

The V gene is TRBV6-5, the J gene TRBJ1-1, with no clear D. Per germline, CDR1 MNHEY and CDR2 SVGAGI. This CDR3 is built from 14 residues. V lost 1 base and J lost 6, with 12 bases in between. CDR3 protein: CASSYYRGGPEAFF. Here the CDR3 DNA reads TGTGCCAGCAGTTACTATCGGGGAGGGCCTGAAGCTTTCTTT.

This chain connects TRBV4-1 to TRBJ1-3, with unresolved D. With 1 base removed from V and 0 bases from J, the gap between germline ends came to 7 bases. The CDR3 contains 15 residues. CDR1 and CDR2 (germline): MGHRA, YSYEKL. CDR3 coding DNA: TGCGCCAGCAGCCAAGGGGCCAGCTCTGGAAACACCATATATTTT. Translating it yields CASSQGASSGNTIYF.